This entry concerns a single TCR beta chain. The data were taken from a study of blood T cell repertoires in COVID-19. At the level of the study: Sites across the United States, Italy and Spain contributed samples from acute and convalescent COVID-19. From T cells, B-cell-depleted T cells, or PBMCs came the material, which was cDNA or gDNA.

Per the original data handling: Reference gene primers were amplified, and this amplification served to estimate nucleated cell counts. The repertoire was sequenced with immunoSEQ multiplex PCR; TCRdb's copy has only in-frame clones and lacks some. V and J calls plus clone size are reproduced from that table; the DNA served to infer D and trimming. Of hundreds of thousands of clones detected, more than 75% appear once; the ten largest clones hold roughly 1.6%. The sequence was obtained from a woman between 40 and 55 years old who had recovered from COVID-19. Sequencing was done on a sample of peripheral blood.

The CDR3 spells CASSLIPGDEKLFF. DNA of the CDR3: TGCGCCAGCAGCTTAATCCCGGGGGATGAAAAACTGTTTTTT. The V call is TRBV5-1, the J call TRBJ1-4; tentative D call: TRBD1 (5 bases). Germline V gene lookup returns CDR1 SGHRS and CDR2 YFSETQ. Trimming took off 2 bases at V and 6 bases at J, with 11 bases between the two ends. This CDR3 contains 14 residues.